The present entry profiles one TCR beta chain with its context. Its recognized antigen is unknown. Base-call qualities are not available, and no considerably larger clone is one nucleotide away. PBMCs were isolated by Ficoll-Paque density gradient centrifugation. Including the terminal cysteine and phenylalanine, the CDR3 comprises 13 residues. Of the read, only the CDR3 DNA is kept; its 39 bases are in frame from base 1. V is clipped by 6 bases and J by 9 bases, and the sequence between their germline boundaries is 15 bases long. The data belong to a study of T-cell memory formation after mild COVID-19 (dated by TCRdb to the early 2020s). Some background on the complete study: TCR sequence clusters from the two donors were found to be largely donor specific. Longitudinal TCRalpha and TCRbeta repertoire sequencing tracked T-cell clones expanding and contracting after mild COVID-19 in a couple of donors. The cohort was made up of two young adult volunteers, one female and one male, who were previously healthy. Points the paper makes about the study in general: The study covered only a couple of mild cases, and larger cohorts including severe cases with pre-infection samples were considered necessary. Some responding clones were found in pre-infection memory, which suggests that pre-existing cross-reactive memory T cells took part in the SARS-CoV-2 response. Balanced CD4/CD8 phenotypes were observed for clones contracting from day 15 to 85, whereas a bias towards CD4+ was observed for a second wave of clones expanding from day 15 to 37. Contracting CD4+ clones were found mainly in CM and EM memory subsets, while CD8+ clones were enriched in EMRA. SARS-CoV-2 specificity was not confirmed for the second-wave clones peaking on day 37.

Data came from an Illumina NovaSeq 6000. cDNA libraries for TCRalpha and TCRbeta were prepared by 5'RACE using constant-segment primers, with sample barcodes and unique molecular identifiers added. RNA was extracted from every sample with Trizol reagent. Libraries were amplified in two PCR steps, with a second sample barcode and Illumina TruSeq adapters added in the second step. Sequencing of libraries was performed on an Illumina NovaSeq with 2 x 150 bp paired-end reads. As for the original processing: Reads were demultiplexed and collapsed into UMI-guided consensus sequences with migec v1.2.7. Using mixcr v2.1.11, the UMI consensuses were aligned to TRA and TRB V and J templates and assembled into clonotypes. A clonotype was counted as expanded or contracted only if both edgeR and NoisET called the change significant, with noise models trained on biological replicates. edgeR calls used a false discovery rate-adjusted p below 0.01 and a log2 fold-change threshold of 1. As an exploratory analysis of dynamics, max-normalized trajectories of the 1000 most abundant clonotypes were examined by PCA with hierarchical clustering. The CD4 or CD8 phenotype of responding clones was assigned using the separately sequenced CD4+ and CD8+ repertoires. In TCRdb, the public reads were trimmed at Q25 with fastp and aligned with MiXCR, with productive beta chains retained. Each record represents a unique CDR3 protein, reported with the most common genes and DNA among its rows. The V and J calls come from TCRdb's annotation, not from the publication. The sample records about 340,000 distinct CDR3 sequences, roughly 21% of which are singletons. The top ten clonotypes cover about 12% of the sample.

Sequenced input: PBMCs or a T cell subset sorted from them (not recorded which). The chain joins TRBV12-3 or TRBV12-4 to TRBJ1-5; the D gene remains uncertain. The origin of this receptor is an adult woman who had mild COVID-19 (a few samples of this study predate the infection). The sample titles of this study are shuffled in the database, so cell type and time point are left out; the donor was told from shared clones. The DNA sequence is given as TGTGCCAGCAGAGGTCCCAGCGACTGGCCCCAGCATTTT. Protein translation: CASRGPSDWPQHF.